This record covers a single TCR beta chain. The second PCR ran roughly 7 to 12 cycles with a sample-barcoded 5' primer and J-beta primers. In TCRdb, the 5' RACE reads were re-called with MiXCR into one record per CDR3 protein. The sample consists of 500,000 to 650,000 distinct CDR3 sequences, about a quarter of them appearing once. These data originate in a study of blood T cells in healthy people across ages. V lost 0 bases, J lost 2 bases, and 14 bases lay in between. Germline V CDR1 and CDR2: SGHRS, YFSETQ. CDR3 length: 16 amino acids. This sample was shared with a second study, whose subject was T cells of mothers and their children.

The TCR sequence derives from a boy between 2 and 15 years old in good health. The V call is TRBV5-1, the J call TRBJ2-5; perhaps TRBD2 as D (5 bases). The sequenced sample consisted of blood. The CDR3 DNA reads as TGCGCCAGCAGCTTGGGGCCGGGGATCGGTCAAGAGACCCAGTACTTC. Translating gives CASSLGPGIGQETQYF. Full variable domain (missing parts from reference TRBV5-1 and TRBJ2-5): KAGVTQTPRYLIKTRGQQVTLSCSPISGHRSVSWYQQTPGQGLQFLFEYFSETQRNKGNFPGRFSGRQFSNSRSEMNVSTLELGDSALYLCASSLGPGIGQETQYFGPGTRLLVL.